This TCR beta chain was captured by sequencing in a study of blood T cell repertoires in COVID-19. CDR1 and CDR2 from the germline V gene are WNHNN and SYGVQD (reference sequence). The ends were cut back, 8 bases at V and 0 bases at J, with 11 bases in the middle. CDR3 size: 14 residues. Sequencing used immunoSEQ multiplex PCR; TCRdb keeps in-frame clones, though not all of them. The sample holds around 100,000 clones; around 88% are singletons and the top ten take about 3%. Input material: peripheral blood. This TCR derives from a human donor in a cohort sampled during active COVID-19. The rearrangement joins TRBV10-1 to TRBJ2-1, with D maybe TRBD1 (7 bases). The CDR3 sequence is CASGGTASYNEQFF. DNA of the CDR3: TGCGCCAGCGGGGGGACAGCCTCCTACAATGAGCAGTTCTTC.